The rows below give T cell receptor beta chains drawn from one sample of a study of T cells in Graves' hyperthyroidism and ophthalmopathy. TCRdb re-derived calls from the multiplex PCR reads in MiXCR, one entry per CDR3 protein. The sample holds around 100,000 distinct CDR3 sequences, about 45% seen once. Material: blood. Receptor source: a man aged 35-49 years with Graves' hyperthyroidism. The CDR3 runs from the conserved cysteine through the conserved F or W. A D gene is named only where the DNA matches it firmly. Where a row states a size, it is once, few, many or the class of an expanded clone; other rows omit it.

V gene: TRBV13
clone size: .
D gene: .
J gene: TRBJ1-1
CDR3 protein: CASSFLQSKEAFF
CDR3 DNA: TGTGCCAGCAGTTTTCTACAGAGTAAGGAAGCTTTCTTT

V gene: TRBV6-4
clone size: many
D gene: TRBD1
J gene: TRBJ1-6
CDR3 protein: CASSETGGSPLHF
CDR3 DNA: TGTGCCAGCAGTGAGACAGGGGGTTCACCCCTCCACTTT

V gene: TRBV20-1
clone size: .
D gene: TRBD1
J gene: TRBJ2-1
CDR3 protein: CSARSGTGGYNEQFF
CDR3 DNA: TGCAGTGCTAGGTCTGGGACAGGGGGTTACAATGAGCAGTTCTTC

V gene: TRBV5-8
clone size: many
D gene: .
J gene: TRBJ1-2
CDR3 protein: CASSVNRADYGYTF
CDR3 DNA: TGTGCCAGCAGCGTAAACAGGGCCGACTATGGCTACACCTTC

V gene: TRBV19
clone size: many
D gene: .
J gene: TRBJ2-7
CDR3 protein: CASSIDPAGSSYEQYF
CDR3 DNA: TGTGCCAGTAGTATAGATCCGGCAGGGAGCTCCTACGAGCAGTACTTC

V gene: TRBV2
clone size: many
D gene: .
J gene: TRBJ1-1
CDR3 protein: CASSEKGYTEAFF
CDR3 DNA: TGTGCCAGCAGTGAAAAAGGGTACACTGAAGCTTTCTTT

V gene: TRBV7-2
clone size: many
D gene: .
J gene: TRBJ2-7
CDR3 protein: CASSSVGYEQYF
CDR3 DNA: TGTGCCAGCAGCTCGGTGGGGTACGAGCAGTACTTC

V gene: TRBV25-1
clone size: .
D gene: .
J gene: TRBJ2-7
CDR3 protein: CASSDYSAGGGEQYF
CDR3 DNA: TGTGCCAGCAGTGATTACTCGGCGGGCGGAGGCGAGCAGTACTTC

V gene: TRBV20-1
clone size: .
D gene: .
J gene: TRBJ1-6
CDR3 protein: CSARGGESSYNSPLHF
CDR3 DNA: TGCAGTGCTAGAGGGGGGGAGAGCTCCTATAATTCACCCCTCCACTTT

V gene: TRBV19
clone size: many
D gene: .
J gene: TRBJ1-2
CDR3 protein: CASSLRQAKSYGYTF
CDR3 DNA: TGTGCCAGTAGTCTGAGACAGGCCAAATCCTATGGCTACACCTTC

V gene: TRBV24-1
clone size: many
D gene: .
J gene: TRBJ2-5
CDR3 protein: CATSERRGTQYF
CDR3 DNA: TGTGCCACCAGTGAACGTCGCGGGACCCAGTACTTC

V gene: TRBV29-1
clone size: .
D gene: .
J gene: TRBJ1-1
CDR3 protein: CSVWTDHPFF
CDR3 DNA: TGCAGCGTCTGGACAGATCACCCTTTCTTT

V gene: TRBV9
clone size: many
D gene: .
J gene: TRBJ2-5
CDR3 protein: CASTQGGGLETQYF
CDR3 DNA: TGTGCCAGCACCCAGGGGGGGGGGCTAGAGACCCAGTACTTC

V gene: TRBV6-1
clone size: many
D gene: .
J gene: TRBJ1-5
CDR3 protein: CASSVGGAGDQPQHF
CDR3 DNA: TGTGCCAGCAGTGTGGGTGGGGCAGGGGATCAGCCCCAGCATTTT

V gene: TRBV19
clone size: .
D gene: TRBD1
J gene: TRBJ2-5
CDR3 protein: CASSSTGGYNETQYF
CDR3 DNA: TGTGCCAGTAGTTCCACAGGGGGCTACAATGAGACCCAGTACTTC

V gene: TRBV7-2
clone size: many
D gene: .
J gene: TRBJ2-7
CDR3 protein: CASSSLGVEQYF
CDR3 DNA: TGTGCCAGCAGCTCCCTGGGAGTGGAGCAGTACTTC

V gene: TRBV25-1
clone size: .
D gene: TRBD2
J gene: TRBJ2-2
CDR3 protein: CASSRTSGAPNPGELFF
CDR3 DNA: TGTGCCAGCAGTCGGACTAGCGGGGCTCCTAATCCCGGGGAGCTGTTTTTT

V gene: TRBV5-1
clone size: many
D gene: TRBD1
J gene: TRBJ2-7
CDR3 protein: CASSPGTGDLEQYF
CDR3 DNA: TGCGCCAGCAGCCCCGGGACAGGGGATTTGGAGCAGTACTTC

V gene: TRBV20-1
clone size: many
D gene: .
J gene: TRBJ1-3
CDR3 protein: CSARDTGNGNTIYF
CDR3 DNA: TGCAGTGCTAGAGATACAGGGAATGGAAACACCATATATTTT

V gene: TRBV7-6
clone size: .
D gene: .
J gene: TRBJ2-7
CDR3 protein: CASSLLPGLGYEQYF
CDR3 DNA: TGTGCCAGCAGCTTACTTCCGGGGTTGGGTTACGAGCAGTACTTC

V gene: TRBV4-1
clone size: many
D gene: TRBD1
J gene: TRBJ2-7
CDR3 protein: CASRQGSEQYF
CDR3 DNA: TGCGCCAGCAGACAGGGGAGCGAGCAGTACTTC

V gene: TRBV7-3
clone size: .
D gene: .
J gene: TRBJ2-2
CDR3 protein: CASNLVAVRGELFF
CDR3 DNA: TGTGCCAGCAACTTAGTAGCAGTACGCGGGGAGCTGTTTTTT

V gene: TRBV11-3
clone size: once
D gene: TRBD1
J gene: TRBJ2-7
CDR3 protein: CASSTGTAYEQYF
CDR3 DNA: TGTGCCAGCAGCACCGGGACAGCCTACGAGCAGTACTTC

V gene: TRBV20-1
clone size: many
D gene: .
J gene: TRBJ2-3
CDR3 protein: CSARPSRTDTQYF
CDR3 DNA: TGCAGTGCTAGACCAAGTAGAACAGATACGCAGTATTTT

V gene: TRBV20-1
clone size: .
D gene: .
J gene: TRBJ1-1
CDR3 protein: CSAFRLAGTEAFF
CDR3 DNA: TGCAGTGCTTTCAGACTAGCGGGAACTGAAGCTTTCTTT

V gene: TRBV2
clone size: many
D gene: .
J gene: TRBJ2-7
CDR3 protein: CASSVGNEQYF
CDR3 DNA: TGTGCCAGCAGTGTTGGAAACGAGCAGTACTTC

V gene: TRBV25-1
clone size: .
D gene: TRBD1
J gene: TRBJ2-5
CDR3 protein: CASSATGVGQETQCF
CDR3 DNA: TGTGCCAGCAGTGCGACAGGGGTCGGGCAAGAGACCCAGTGCTTC

V gene: TRBV7-3
clone size: many
D gene: TRBD2
J gene: TRBJ2-5
CDR3 protein: CASSLNGRKETQYF
CDR3 DNA: TGTGCCAGCAGCTTAAACGGGAGGAAGGAGACCCAGTACTTC

V gene: TRBV2
clone size: many
D gene: .
J gene: TRBJ2-7
CDR3 protein: CATRSHQGEQYF
CDR3 DNA: TGTGCCACCCGTTCCCACCAGGGCGAGCAGTACTTC

V gene: TRBV10-3
clone size: many
D gene: .
J gene: TRBJ2-3
CDR3 protein: CAISERDTQYF
CDR3 DNA: TGTGCCATCAGTGAGAGAGATACGCAGTATTTT

V gene: TRBV6-4
clone size: .
D gene: .
J gene: TRBJ2-1
CDR3 protein: CASSDGSDRGEQFF
CDR3 DNA: TGTGCCAGCAGTGACGGGTCCGACCGCGGTGAGCAGTTCTTC

V gene: TRBV12-3/TRBV12-4
clone size: many
D gene: .
J gene: TRBJ2-2
CDR3 protein: CASSFPGTGELFF
CDR3 DNA: TGTGCCAGCAGTTTCCCAGGCACCGGGGAGCTGTTTTTT

V gene: TRBV20-1
clone size: .
D gene: .
J gene: TRBJ1-1
CDR3 protein: CSATLAGTDTEAFF
CDR3 DNA: TGCAGTGCAACTCTAGCGGGCACCGACACGGAAGCTTTCTTT

V gene: TRBV28
clone size: many
D gene: .
J gene: TRBJ1-5
CDR3 protein: CASSSPGYQPQHF
CDR3 DNA: TGTGCCAGCAGTTCACCAGGGTATCAGCCCCAGCATTTT

V gene: TRBV11-2
clone size: many
D gene: .
J gene: TRBJ2-7
CDR3 protein: CASSLTYEQYF
CDR3 DNA: TGTGCCAGCAGCTTAACTTACGAGCAGTACTTC

V gene: TRBV6-1
clone size: many
D gene: TRBD1
J gene: TRBJ1-1
CDR3 protein: CASRSGTVMNTEAFF
CDR3 DNA: TGTGCCAGCAGGTCCGGGACAGTCATGAACACTGAAGCTTTCTTT